The present T cell receptor (beta chain) was sequenced within a study of human T cells and chemical hapten exposure. Study-wide points: Expanded TCRs created a significantly greater count of big CDR3 similarity clusters than controls did.

This clonotype was counted ten times or more. Its target is unknown. As to time point: pre-sensitization, week 0. The treatment: therapeutic diphenylcyclopropenone sensitization with weekly scalp DPC. The CDR3 loop spans 15 amino acids. Trimming took 4 bases from V and 0 from J, leaving 13 bases between them. Germline values: CDR1 SQVTM, CDR2 ANQGSEA. Individual cDNA molecules each carried unique molecular identifiers attached by the library. One entry per CDR3 protein, called by TCRdb with MiXCR from the RACE reads. The sample includes approximately 370,000 distinct CDR3 sequences, approximately 5.8% seen only once; the top ten take under 9.5%.

The source is a woman under 30 with alopecia areata. Some clones in this sample may be carry-over from other donors' samples. Material: whole blood, obtained in connection with sensitization to the hapten diphenylcyclopropenone (DPC). The chain is built from TRBV29-1 and TRBJ1-5; a weak D match, TRBD1 (6 bases). The CDR3 nucleotides are TGCAGCGTTGTTTTGGAGGGGGGTAGCAATCAGCCCCAGCATTTT. Its protein product is CSVVLEGGSNQPQHF.